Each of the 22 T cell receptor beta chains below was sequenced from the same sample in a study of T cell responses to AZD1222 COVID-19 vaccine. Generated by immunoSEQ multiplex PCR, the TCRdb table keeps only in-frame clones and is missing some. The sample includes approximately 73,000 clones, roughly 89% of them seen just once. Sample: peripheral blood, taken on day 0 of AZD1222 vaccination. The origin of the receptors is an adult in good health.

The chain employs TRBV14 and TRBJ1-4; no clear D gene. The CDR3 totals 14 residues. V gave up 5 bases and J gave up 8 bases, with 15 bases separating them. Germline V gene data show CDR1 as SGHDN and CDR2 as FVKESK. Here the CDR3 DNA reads TGTGCCAGCAGCGGGCCGGCCCTGGGGGAAAAACTGTTTTTT. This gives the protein CASSGPALGEKLFF.

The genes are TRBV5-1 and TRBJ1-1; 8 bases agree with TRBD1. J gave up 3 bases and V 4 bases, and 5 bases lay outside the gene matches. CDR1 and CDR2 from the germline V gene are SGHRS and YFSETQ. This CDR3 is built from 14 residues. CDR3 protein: CASSARGQDTEAFF. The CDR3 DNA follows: TGCGCCAGCAGCGCCAGGGGGCAGGACACTGAAGCTTTCTTT.

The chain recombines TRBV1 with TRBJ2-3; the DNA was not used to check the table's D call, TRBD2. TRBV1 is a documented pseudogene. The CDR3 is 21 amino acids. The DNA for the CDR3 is TGCACCTGCAGCCAAGATGGTGCAGCGGGGGGATTGGGGAGCAGCACAGATACGCAGTATTTT. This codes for CTCSQDGAAGGLGSSTDTQYF.

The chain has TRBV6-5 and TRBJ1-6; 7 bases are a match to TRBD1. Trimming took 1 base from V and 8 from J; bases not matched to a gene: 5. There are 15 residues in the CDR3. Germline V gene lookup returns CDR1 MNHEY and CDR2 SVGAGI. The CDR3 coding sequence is TGTGCCAGCAGTTACTTCCGACAGGGACATTCACCCCTCCACTTT. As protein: CASSYFRQGHSPLHF.

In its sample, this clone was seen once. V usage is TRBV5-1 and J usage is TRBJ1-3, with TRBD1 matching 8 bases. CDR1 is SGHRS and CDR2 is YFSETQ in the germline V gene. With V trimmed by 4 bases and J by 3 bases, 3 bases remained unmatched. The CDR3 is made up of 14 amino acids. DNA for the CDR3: TGCGCCAGCAGCCCAGGGGGCGATGGAAACACCATATATTTT. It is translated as CASSPGGDGNTIYF. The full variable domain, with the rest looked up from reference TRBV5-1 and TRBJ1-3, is KAGVTQTPRYLIKTRGQQVTLSCSPISGHRSVSWYQQTPGQGLQFLFEYFSETQRNKGNFPGRFSGRQFSNSRSEMNVSTLELGDSALYLCASSPGGDGNTIYFGEGSWLTVV.

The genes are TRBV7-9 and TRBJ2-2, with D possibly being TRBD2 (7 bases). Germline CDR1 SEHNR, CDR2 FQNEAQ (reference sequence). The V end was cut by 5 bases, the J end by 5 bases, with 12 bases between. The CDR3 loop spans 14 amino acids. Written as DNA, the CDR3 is TGTGCCAGCAGCCCCGGGGGGCCGACCGGGGAGCTGTTTTTT. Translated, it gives CASSPGGPTGELFF.

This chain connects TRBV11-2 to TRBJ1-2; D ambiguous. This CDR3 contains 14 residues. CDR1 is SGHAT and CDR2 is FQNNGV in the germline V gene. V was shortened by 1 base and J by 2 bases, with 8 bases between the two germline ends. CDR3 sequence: CASSLGVRNYGYTF. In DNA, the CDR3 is TGTGCCAGCAGCTTAGGTGTCAGAAACTATGGCTACACCTTC. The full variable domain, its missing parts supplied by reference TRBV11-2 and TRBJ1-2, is EAGVAQSPRYKIIEKRQSVAFWCNPISGHATLYWYQQILGQGPKLLIQFQNNGVVDDSQLPKDRFSAERLKGVDSTLKIQPAKLEDSAVYLCASSLGVRNYGYTFGSGTRLTVV.

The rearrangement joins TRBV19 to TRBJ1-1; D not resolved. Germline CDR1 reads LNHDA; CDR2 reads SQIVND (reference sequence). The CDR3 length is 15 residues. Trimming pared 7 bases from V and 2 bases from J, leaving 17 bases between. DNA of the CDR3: TGTGCCAGTACCTCAATTGATACACGAAACACTGAAGCTTTCTTT. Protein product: CASTSIDTRNTEAFF.

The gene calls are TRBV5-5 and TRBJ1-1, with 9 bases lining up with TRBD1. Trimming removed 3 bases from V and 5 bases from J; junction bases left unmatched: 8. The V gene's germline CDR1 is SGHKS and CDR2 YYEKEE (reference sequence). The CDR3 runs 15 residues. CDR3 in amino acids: CASSSLGTGITEAFF. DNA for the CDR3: TGTGCCAGCAGCTCCTTGGGGACAGGGATTACTGAAGCTTTCTTT.

The CDR3, as DNA: TGCGCCAGCAGCCAACTTGGACTGGGGAACACTGAAGCTTTCTTT. Protein sequence: CASSQLGLGNTEAFF. The chain recombines TRBV4-3 with TRBJ1-1; D unresolved. The V end was cut by 2 bases, the J end by 1 base, with 11 bases between. Germline V gene data show CDR1 as LGHNA and CDR2 as YSLEER. There are 15 residues in the CDR3.

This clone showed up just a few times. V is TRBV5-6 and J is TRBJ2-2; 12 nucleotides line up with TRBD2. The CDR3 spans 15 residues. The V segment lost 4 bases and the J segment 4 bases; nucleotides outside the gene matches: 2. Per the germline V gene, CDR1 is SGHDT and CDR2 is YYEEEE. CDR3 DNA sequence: TGTGCCAGCAGCCCGGGACTAGCGGGCACCGGGGAGCTGTTTTTT. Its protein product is CASSPGLAGTGELFF.

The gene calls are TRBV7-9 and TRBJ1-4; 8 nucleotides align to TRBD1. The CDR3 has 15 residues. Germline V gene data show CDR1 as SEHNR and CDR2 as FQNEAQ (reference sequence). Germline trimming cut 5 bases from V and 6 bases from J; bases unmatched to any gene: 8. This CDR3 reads CASSAQGAQDEKLFF. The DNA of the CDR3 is TGTGCCAGCAGCGCCCAGGGGGCGCAGGATGAAAAACTGTTTTTT.

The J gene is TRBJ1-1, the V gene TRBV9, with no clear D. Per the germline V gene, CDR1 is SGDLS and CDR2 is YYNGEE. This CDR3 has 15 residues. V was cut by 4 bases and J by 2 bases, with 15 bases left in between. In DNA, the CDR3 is TGTGCCAGCAGCCCGATCAATAAACCAAACACTGAAGCTTTCTTT. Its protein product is CASSPINKPNTEAFF.

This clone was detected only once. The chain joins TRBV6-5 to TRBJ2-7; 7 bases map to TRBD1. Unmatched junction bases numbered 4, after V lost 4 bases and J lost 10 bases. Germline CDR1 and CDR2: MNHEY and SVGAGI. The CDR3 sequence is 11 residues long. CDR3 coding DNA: TGTGCCAGCAGTTCAGGGGACAGACAGTACTTC. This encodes CASSSGDRQYF.

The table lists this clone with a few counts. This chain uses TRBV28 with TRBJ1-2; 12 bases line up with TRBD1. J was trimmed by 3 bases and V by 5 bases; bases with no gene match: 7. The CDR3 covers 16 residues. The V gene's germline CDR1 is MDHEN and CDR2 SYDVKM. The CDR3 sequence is CASSPPGTGGYYGYTF. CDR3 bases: TGTGCCAGCAGTCCCCCAGGGACAGGGGGCTACTATGGCTACACCTTC.

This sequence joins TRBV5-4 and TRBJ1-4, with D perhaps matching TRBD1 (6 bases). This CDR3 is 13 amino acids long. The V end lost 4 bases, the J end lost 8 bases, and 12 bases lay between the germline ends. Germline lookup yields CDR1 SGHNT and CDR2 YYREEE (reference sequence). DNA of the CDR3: TGTGCCAGCAGCGGTAACAGGGAAGAAAAACTGTTTTTT. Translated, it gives CASSGNREEKLFF.

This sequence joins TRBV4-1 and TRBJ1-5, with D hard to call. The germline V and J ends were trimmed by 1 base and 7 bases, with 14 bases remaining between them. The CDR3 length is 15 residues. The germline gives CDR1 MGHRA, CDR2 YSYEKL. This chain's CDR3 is CASSQVIWVRQPQHF. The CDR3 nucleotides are TGCGCCAGCAGCCAAGTCATATGGGTGCGGCAGCCCCAGCATTTT.

The CDR3 region is CAIKIIAGGNNEQFF. CDR3 DNA: TGTGCCATCAAGATAATAGCGGGGGGGAACAATGAGCAGTTCTTC. This chain links TRBV10-3 with TRBJ2-1; TRBD2 aligns across 11 bases. The ends lost 7 bases at V and 5 bases at J; junction bases unmatched: 7. This CDR3 is 15 amino acids long. CDR1 and CDR2 (germline): ENHRY, SYGVKD.

The CDR3 reads CASSLAGANTEAFF. The CDR3 nucleotides are TGCGCCAGCAGCTTGGCCGGGGCGAACACTGAAGCTTTCTTT. This sequence joins TRBV5-1 and TRBJ1-1; tentatively, D is TRBD1 (5 bases). The V and J ends lost 0 bases and 1 base respectively, with 7 bases between them. This CDR3 region has 14 residues. Germline assignment: CDR1 SGHRS and CDR2 YFSETQ.

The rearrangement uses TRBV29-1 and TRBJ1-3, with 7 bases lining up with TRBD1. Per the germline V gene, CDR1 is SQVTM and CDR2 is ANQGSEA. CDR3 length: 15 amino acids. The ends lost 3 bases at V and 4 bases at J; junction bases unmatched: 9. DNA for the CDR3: TGCAGCGTTGACTTAGACAGGGCGTCCGGAAACACCATATATTTT. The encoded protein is CSVDLDRASGNTIYF.

CDR3 bases: TGTGCCACCAGCAGACTTAGCGGGGGGAGAGGCAATGAGCAGTTCTTC. Translated, it gives CATSRLSGGRGNEQFF. V gene TRBV15 combines with J gene TRBJ2-1; 10 nucleotides align to TRBD2. This CDR3 has 16 residues. After removal of 2 bases from V and 6 bases from J, the junction contained 7 bases not matched to a gene. Germline assignment: CDR1 LNHNV and CDR2 YYDKDF (reference sequence).

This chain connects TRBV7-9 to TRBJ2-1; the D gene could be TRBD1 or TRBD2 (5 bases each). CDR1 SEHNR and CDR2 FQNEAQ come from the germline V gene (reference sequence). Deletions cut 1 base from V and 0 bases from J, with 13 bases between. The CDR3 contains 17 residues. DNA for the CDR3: TGTGCCAGCAGCTTAGAATGGGGACGGAGCTCCTACAATGAGCAGTTCTTC. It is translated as CASSLEWGRSSYNEQFF.